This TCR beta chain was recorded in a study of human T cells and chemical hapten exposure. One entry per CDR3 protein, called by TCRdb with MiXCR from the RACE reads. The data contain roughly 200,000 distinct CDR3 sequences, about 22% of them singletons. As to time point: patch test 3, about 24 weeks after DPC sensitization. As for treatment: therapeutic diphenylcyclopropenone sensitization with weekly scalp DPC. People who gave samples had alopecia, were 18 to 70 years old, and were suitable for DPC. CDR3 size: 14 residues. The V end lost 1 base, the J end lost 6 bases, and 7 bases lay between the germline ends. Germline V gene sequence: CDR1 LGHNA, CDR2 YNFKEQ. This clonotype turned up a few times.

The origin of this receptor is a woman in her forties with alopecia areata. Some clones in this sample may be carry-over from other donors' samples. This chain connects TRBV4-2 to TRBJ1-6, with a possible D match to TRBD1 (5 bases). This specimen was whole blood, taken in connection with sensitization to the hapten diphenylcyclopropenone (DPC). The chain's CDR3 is CASSQGDRNSPLHF. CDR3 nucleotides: TGTGCCAGCAGCCAAGGGGACCGTAATTCACCCCTCCACTTT.